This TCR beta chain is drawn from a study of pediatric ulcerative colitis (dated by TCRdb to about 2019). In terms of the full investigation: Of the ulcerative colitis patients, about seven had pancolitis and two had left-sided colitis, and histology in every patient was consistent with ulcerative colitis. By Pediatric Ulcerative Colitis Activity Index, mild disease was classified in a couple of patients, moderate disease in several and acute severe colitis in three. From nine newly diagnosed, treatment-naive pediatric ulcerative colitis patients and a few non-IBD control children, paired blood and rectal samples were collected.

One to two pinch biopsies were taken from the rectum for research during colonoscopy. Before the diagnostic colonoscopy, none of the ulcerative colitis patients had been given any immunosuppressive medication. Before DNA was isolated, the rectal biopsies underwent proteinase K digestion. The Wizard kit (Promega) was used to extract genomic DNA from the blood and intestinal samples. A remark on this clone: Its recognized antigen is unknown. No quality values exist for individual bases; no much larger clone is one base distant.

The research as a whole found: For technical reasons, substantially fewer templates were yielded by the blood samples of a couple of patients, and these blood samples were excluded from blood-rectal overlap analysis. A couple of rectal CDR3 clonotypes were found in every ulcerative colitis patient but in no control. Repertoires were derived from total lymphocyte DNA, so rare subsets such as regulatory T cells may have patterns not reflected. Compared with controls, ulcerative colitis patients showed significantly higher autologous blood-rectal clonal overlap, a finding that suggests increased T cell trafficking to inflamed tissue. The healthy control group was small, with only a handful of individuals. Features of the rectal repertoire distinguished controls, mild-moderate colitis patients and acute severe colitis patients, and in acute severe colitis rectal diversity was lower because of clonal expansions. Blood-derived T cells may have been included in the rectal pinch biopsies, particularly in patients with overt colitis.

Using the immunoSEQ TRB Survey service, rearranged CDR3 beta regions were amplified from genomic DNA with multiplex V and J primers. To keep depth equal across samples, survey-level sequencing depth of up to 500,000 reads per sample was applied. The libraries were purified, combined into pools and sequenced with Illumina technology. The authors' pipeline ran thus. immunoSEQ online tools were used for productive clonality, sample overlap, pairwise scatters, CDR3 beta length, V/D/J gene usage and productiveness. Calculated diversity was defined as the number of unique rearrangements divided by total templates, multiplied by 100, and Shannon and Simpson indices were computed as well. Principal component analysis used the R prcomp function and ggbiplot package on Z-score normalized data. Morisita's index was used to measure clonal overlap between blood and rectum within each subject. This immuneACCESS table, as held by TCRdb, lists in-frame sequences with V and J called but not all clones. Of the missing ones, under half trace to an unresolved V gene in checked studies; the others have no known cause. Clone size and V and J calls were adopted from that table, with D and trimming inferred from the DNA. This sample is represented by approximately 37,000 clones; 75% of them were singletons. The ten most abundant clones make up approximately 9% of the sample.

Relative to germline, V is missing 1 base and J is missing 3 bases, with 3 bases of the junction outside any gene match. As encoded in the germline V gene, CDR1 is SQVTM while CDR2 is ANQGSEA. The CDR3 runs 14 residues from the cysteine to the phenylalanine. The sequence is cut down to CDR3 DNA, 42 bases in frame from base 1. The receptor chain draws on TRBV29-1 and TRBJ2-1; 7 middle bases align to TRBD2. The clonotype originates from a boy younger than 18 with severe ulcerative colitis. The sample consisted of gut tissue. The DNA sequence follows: TGCAGCGTTGAAGGAGCGGGGCACTACAATGAGCAGTTCTTC. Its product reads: CSVEGAGHYNEQFF.